The TCR beta chain under discussion was sequenced for a study of cytomegalovirus exposure and HLA in healthy donors (dated by TCRdb to 2016 to 2017). At the level of the whole study: According to an earlier analysis of 550 to 700 of the donors, 150 million to 200 million T cells yielded 117 million unique TCR beta sequences and about 300 Gb of sequence data. Every discovery cohort repertoire had been produced on one sequencing platform. A few DR-DQ haplotypes were treated as single units for association and clustering because of strong linkage in the cohort. The study profiled the T cell repertoires of more than 500 subjects by immunosequencing and related them to cytomegalovirus serostatus. Both class I and class II loci were covered by HLA typing, at four-digit resolution. In an earlier analysis of about 590 of the donors, high-throughput TCR beta sequencing was used to judge whether each TCR beta V gene segment behaved as functional or pseudogenic. Among the roughly 390 genotyped donors, around 81% belonged to the genetic ancestry cluster associated with self-reported Caucasian donors. To predict cytomegalovirus infection status, the study brought together high-throughput TCR immunosequencing, statistical association of individual TCRs with disease status, and machine learning. Rather than using new phenotypic data, the later analysis identified candidate immune exposures from TCR beta sequences and from how often those sequences occurred across donors. A later genetic analysis used genome-wide SNP genotypes for about 65% of the 666 donors, treating that subset as a discovery cohort. The study was designed to test whether signatures of past pathogen exposure could be identified by cataloging public T cell receptors. Donor age, sex, ethnicity and CMV serostatus were compiled alongside the repertoire data. Roughly 300 gigabases of sequencing data and approximately 92 million unique TCR sequences made up an early release that covered roughly 670 HLA-typed donors. The number of typed donors differed by locus: roughly 629-640 for A, B, C, DRB1 and DQB1; roughly 510 for DQA1; over 600 for DPA1; and some 470 for DPB1. A later analysis re-analyzed previously published TCR beta repertoires from about 600 donors and added high-resolution HLA genotyping to study TCR occurrence patterns. On average, roughly 250,000 unique TCR beta nucleotide sequences were sequenced per donor among a few hundred genotyped donors of the cohort, with roughly 18% of those sequences being non-productive. In addition to the first cohort of approximately 670 subjects, a separate validation cohort of 130 or so different subjects was used. Paper-wide results and their limitations: Because HLA typing was unavailable for some donors at each locus, only the typed subset was used in association tests. A total of 150 or so TCR beta chains were listed by the study as associated with cytomegalovirus. For the cohort, immune exposure information was limited to CMV serostatus. Correlated functional status among segregating V segments might be attributable to linkage disequilibrium, but an unknown experimental factor could not be ruled out. Some IMGT-functional V segments, including TRBV6-2 and TRBV6-3, could not be distinguished by the 87-base-pair reads and were therefore excluded. A later genetic analysis reported fewer N-insertions in productive TCRs among donors in an Asian-associated ancestry cluster than the roughly 640-donor mean. When HLA alleles, especially DR and DQ, strongly co-occurred, TCR associations were difficult to assign to individual alleles. The classifier was reported to diagnose cytomegalovirus status with high specificity and sensitivity in both the original and validation cohorts. Most TCR sequences were seen in very few donors, while some public TCRs were found in many individuals. A further reported finding was that TCR beta sequences accurately predicted the HLA-A and HLA-B alleles for most subjects in the first cohort. In vitro tests confirmed that a few of the cytomegalovirus-associated TCR beta chains recognize cytomegalovirus antigens. Presence/absence analyses assumed roughly uniform sequencing depth across donors, an assumption that may not hold. Because counts were too low, approximately 15 rarely observed V segments, including chromosome 9 orphons, were excluded from the earlier analysis of roughly 580 of the donors. A group of highly shared sequence variants was considered likely to be a technical artifact of the sequencing pipeline. An earlier analysis of around 500 of the donors showed that most TCR beta V segments appeared in productive rearrangements either about 87% or about 30% of the time, which broadly matched IMGT annotations. According to a later analysis, parvovirus B19, influenza, CMV and Epstein-Barr virus appeared linked to several top co-occurrence clusters. In this cohort, only TCR beta chains were sequenced, and detectable features were limited by the absence of alpha or paired-chain data. An association between a missense DCLRE1C variant and V-gene and J-gene trimming of TCR beta chains was found in a later genetic analysis and replicated in an independent cohort. At a false discovery rate of 0.05, a later analysis linked 16,000 or so TCR beta sequences to specific HLA alleles. According to a later analysis, most CMV-associated TCR beta chains appeared to be HLA-restricted, and the HLA associations seemed to be driven largely by CMV exposure. It was suggested by the authors that the approach could potentially be generalized to other disease states and immunological phenotypes. In a later analysis, the rate of TCR association differed among HLA loci, with DRB1 alleles having the most associated TCRs and HLA-C alleles having the fewest. In a later analysis, HLA-associated TCR beta chains showed more clonal expansion and lower generation probabilities than non-associated chains that were equally common.

The germline V gene gives CDR1 as KGHSH and CDR2 as LQKENI. V is cut by 2 bases and J by 5 bases, and the space between the germline ends is 12 bases. CDR3 length: 15 amino acids, cysteine to phenylalanine. CDR3 DNA only is kept here, 45 bases in frame from base 1. The library was built by means of the immunoSEQ multiplex PCR assay. The multiplex PCR relied on a mix of 60 forward primers for TCR Vbeta segments and 13 reverse primers for TCR Jbeta segments. A multiplex PCR assay on genomic DNA amplified the CDR3 region of rearranged TCR beta genes. The amplified TCR beta libraries were sequenced on the Illumina HiSeq System as 87-base-pair reads. The published analysis was carried out like this. In a later analysis, roughly 80 million unique TCR beta chains were counted across the 650 to 750 repertoires, and roughly 11 million of these chains were shared by at least two donors. Raw reads were error-corrected and collapsed into unique sequences by a nearest-neighbor algorithm in which closely related sequences were merged to remove PCR and sequencing errors. V, D and J gene segments were assigned by aligning CDR3 sequences to IMGT reference sequences. For a sequence to be retained, at least a six-nucleotide match to both a V gene segment and a J gene segment was required. Rearrangements were classified as productive when the CDR3 lacked stop codons and remained in frame with V and J, and all other rearrangements were classified as non-productive. CDR3 was defined by IMGT convention, running from the second conserved V-encoded cysteine to the conserved J-encoded phenylalanine. The earlier analysis of 587 of the donors excluded any sequence lacking an unambiguous match to a single V gene segment. In an earlier analysis of about 590 of the donors, a V segment was called functional when productive rearrangements were above 56.7%, and segregating when the standard deviation between donors exceeded 5%. A statistical classification framework was built to diagnose cytomegalovirus status from the catalog of TCR beta chain sequences. A later analysis assigned V and J genes by comparing TCR nucleotide sequences with IMGT/GENE-DB human TR gene sequences. Using the TCRdist pipeline, a later analysis assigned CDR3 sequences along with most-parsimonious VDJ recombination scenarios. A later analysis defined each TCR beta chain by its CDR3 amino acid sequence plus V-gene family, and excluded reads lacking a unique V-gene family. In a later analysis, 450 to 600 highly shared, low-generation-probability nucleotide sequences were removed to address suspected cross-contamination and a sequencing artifact. In a later analysis, a clonal expansion index for each public chain was calculated from normalized within-repertoire ranks of inferred template counts. In a later analysis, generation probabilities were computed with a VDJ recombination model fitted to out-of-frame rearrangements, and the resulting probabilities were checked against IGoR. In a later analysis, hypergeometric tests were used to score TCR-TCR, TCR-HLA and TCR-CMV co-occurrence, with a repertoire-size bias correction applied to TCR pairs. False discovery rates were estimated in a later analysis by permuting HLA or CMV assignments 20 times. In a later analysis, co-occurring TCRs were grouped using DBSCAN, and TCRdist sequence similarity was added for clustering within HLA-allele-positive subsets. Repertoires with fewer than 30,000 or more than 120,000 public chains were left out of co-occurrence clustering, as were about five repertoires with anomalous nucleotide sharing. Imported from immuneACCESS, the table was reduced by TCRdb to in-frame sequences with V and J called. These copies leave out some clones; in studies compared against another copy, an unresolved V gene accounts for under half, and the cause of the remainder is not known. The V and J calls and clone size were taken over from that table, and D and trimming were inferred from the DNA. This sample lists under 200,000 clones; about 80% were detected once. Roughly 14% of the sample rests with the top ten.

For this clone: No antigen is known for it. Within one base of it there is no much larger clone, and no base qualities were kept.

In total, over 600 healthy bone marrow donors made up the cohort. All cohort members were sampled while nominally healthy, although unrecorded immune exposures were likely present. The donor tested CMV seropositive, placing the donor among the approximately 310 seropositive members of the cohort. Every donor gave a peripheral blood sample, and the peripheral blood mononuclear cells from that sample were used for TCR beta sequencing. Genomic DNA extraction from the blood cell samples was performed with the Qiagen DNeasy Blood Extraction Kit. The clonotype originates from a woman in her twenties or thirties in good health and CMV-seropositive. What was sequenced was PBMCs. The chain couples TRBV18 to TRBJ2-2; tentative D gene TRBD2, with 5 bases matching. The DNA reads TGTGCCAGCTCACCAAGAAGCGGAGGAACCGGGGAGCTGTTTTTT. Translated, it gives CASSPRSGGTGELFF.